This entry lists 18 T cell receptor beta chains sequenced from one sample in a study of a mutant IDH1 vaccine in newly diagnosed glioma (dated by TCRdb to 2020 to 2023). Receptor libraries were prepared by the immunoSEQ multiplex PCR assay. TCRdb retrieved this table from immuneACCESS and kept in-frame rearrangements only. Not all clones are present; in checked studies, unresolved V genes account for under half, and no reason is known for the remainder. Here the sample has roughly 50,000 clones; 70% to 85% occur a single time. The ten largest make up 3% to 3.5% of the sample. The meaning of the sample's time point label: week 5, during vaccination. Every vaccine dose consisted of 300 ug of a 20-mer mutant IDH1 peptide in Montanide, administered subcutaneously together with topical imiquimod. No antigen has been assigned to these receptors. Sequenced here: PBMCs, sampled from a glioma patient whose treatment included an IDH1 peptide vaccine. The receptors originated from a young woman with glioma. Some clones in this sample may be carry-over from other donors' samples.

This clone was observed a few times. The gene calls are TRBV30 and TRBJ1-5; D uncertain. CDR3 length equals 16 residues. V lost 2 bases, J lost 3 bases, and 17 bases lay in between. Germline V gene data show CDR1 as GTSNPN and CDR2 as SVGIG (reference sequence). CDR3 nucleotide sequence: TGTGCCTGGAGTCATAAGGACCGAAGGTTCAATCAGCCCCAGCATTTT. It translates to CAWSHKDRRFNQPQHF.

J is TRBJ2-5 and V is TRBV5-1, with D tentatively TRBD1 or TRBD2 (5 bases each). Per germline, CDR1 SGHRS and CDR2 YFSETQ. V lost 4 bases and J lost 2, with 15 bases in between. The CDR3 is made up of 15 amino acids. The CDR3 protein is CASSIGTEIQETQYF. The CDR3 nucleotides read TGCGCCAGCAGCATCGGGACCGAAATTCAAGAGACCCAGTACTTC.

The chain links TRBV11-2 to TRBJ1-5, with D possibly being TRBD1 (5 bases). The CDR3 runs to 16 residues. The V end lost 1 base, the J end lost 2 bases, and 12 bases lay between the germline ends. Germline V lookup: CDR1 SGHAT, CDR2 FQNNGV. CDR3 sequence: CASSLGPGGGNQPQHF. DNA for the CDR3: TGTGCCAGCAGCTTAGGCCCCGGGGGAGGCAATCAGCCCCAGCATTTT.

V usage is TRBV7-9 and J usage is TRBJ1-4, with D perhaps TRBD1 (5 bases). Trimming left V 6 bases short and J 4 bases short, with 15 bases between. The CDR3 runs 15 residues. Germline V lookup: CDR1 SEHNR, CDR2 FQNEAQ (reference sequence). The CDR3 DNA reads as TGTGCCAGCAGGAACCACAGGAAGGGTAATGAAAAACTGTTTTTT. Translation: CASRNHRKGNEKLFF.

The sample holds a few counts of this clone. The chain combines TRBV10-3 with TRBJ1-1; D is unclear. Per the germline V gene, CDR1 is ENHRY and CDR2 is SYGVKD. CDR3 length: 13 residues. V lost 6 bases and J lost 0, with 8 bases in between. CDR3 nucleotides: TGTGCCATCAGGCAAACAGTGAACACTGAAGCTTTCTTT. It translates to CAIRQTVNTEAFF.

This clone has only one observation. The gene calls are TRBV5-1 and TRBJ2-2, with 16 bases lining up with TRBD2. Per the germline V gene, CDR1 is SGHRS and CDR2 is YFSETQ. The V and J ends lost 4 bases and 0 bases, in that order; junction bases with no gene match: 3. The CDR3 runs 18 residues. The DNA for the CDR3 is TGCGCCAGCAGCCGGGGACTAGCGGGAGGGCCGAACACCGGGGAGCTGTTTTTT. Protein product: CASSRGLAGGPNTGELFF.

In the case of this clone: At one of its ends the junction is not consistent with the germline gene, which may arise from a read error. The rearrangement links TRBV5-4 to TRBJ1-2; weak D call: TRBD1 (6 bases). The germline V gene encodes CDR1 SGHNT and CDR2 YYREEE (reference sequence). The CDR3 loop spans 14 amino acids. This CDR3 reads CASSPRPVQGGFAF. The CDR3 DNA reads as TGTGCCAGCAGCCCTCGCCCGGTACAGGGAGGTTTCGCCTTC.

The chain links TRBV7-2 to TRBJ2-5; 14 positions agree with TRBD2. This CDR3 has 15 amino acids. V gave up 3 bases and J gave up 4 bases; unmatched junction bases: 1. Germline V gives CDR1 SGHTA, CDR2 FQGNSA. The CDR3 DNA reads as TGTGCCAGCAGCTTGGGACTAGCGGGAGTAGAGACCCAGTACTTC. This codes for CASSLGLAGVETQYF.

V gene TRBV27 combines with J gene TRBJ2-3; the D is unclear. The CDR3 runs 14 residues. The V and J ends lost 4 bases and 3 bases respectively, with 11 bases between them. From germline, CDR1 is MNHEY and CDR2 SMNVEV (reference sequence). The CDR3 protein is CASSSGFGTDTQYF. The CDR3 DNA is TGTGCCAGCAGTTCCGGGTTTGGGACAGATACGCAGTATTTT.

The chain employs TRBV29-1 and TRBJ2-1; D not resolved. V dropped 1 base and J dropped 6 bases, with 16 bases sitting between them. The CDR3 runs to 15 residues. Looked up from germline, CDR1 is SQVTM and CDR2 is ANQGSEA. This CDR3 reads CSVEGTAIVSNEQFF. The CDR3 nucleotides read TGCAGCGTTGAAGGGACGGCAATTGTCAGCAATGAGCAGTTCTTC.

The J gene is TRBJ1-1, the V gene TRBV6-6; unclear D gene. CDR1 and CDR2 from the germline V gene are MNHNY and SVGAGI (reference sequence). V was clipped by 2 bases and J by 2 bases, with 6 bases between them. The CDR3 loop spans 13 amino acids. Here the CDR3 reads CASSYIANTEAFF. The CDR3 bases are TGTGCCAGCAGTTACATAGCTAACACTGAAGCTTTCTTT.

The chain couples TRBV5-6 to TRBJ2-6; D uncertain. CDR1 and CDR2 from the germline V gene are SGHDT and YYEEEE. The V end lost 0 bases, the J end lost 0 bases, and 7 bases lay between the germline ends. The CDR3 contains 16 residues. The CDR3 loop reads CASSLVQSSGANVLTF. In DNA, the CDR3 is TGTGCCAGCAGCTTGGTGCAGAGCTCTGGGGCCAACGTCCTGACTTTC.

This rearrangement joins TRBV7-8 to TRBJ2-7, with unresolved D. The CDR3 extends over 14 amino acids. Germline CDR1 and CDR2: SGHVS and FQNEAQ. V gave up 5 bases and J gave up 5 bases, with 16 bases separating them. The CDR3 bases are TGTGCCAGCAGCCTCCGGCCCGACTTGCACGAGCAGTACTTC. It translates to CASSLRPDLHEQYF.

J is TRBJ2-2 and V is TRBV29-1; the D is unclear. CDR1 and CDR2 from the germline V gene are SQVTM and ANQGSEA. V was cut by 4 bases and J by 3 bases, with 3 bases left in between. This CDR3 comprises 11 residues. This CDR3 is CSVGHTGELFF. Here the CDR3 DNA reads TGCAGCGTTGGTCACACCGGGGAGCTGTTTTTT.

This chain's CDR3 is CASSLDGYTF. The CDR3 DNA sequence: TGTGCCTCGTCCCTGGATGGCTACACCTTC. The J gene is TRBJ1-2, the V gene TRBV30; D ambiguous. Germline V CDR1 and CDR2: GTSNPN, SVGIG (reference sequence). Trimming pared 7 bases from V and 6 bases from J, leaving 9 bases between. The CDR3 length is 10 residues.

The rearrangement joins TRBV5-1 to TRBJ2-2; D is undetermined. The CDR3 sequence is 14 residues long. Trimming cost V 3 bases and J 2 bases, with 8 bases left between them. Germline CDR1 reads SGHRS; CDR2 reads YFSETQ. CDR3 coding DNA: TGCGCCAGCAGCTCCCTGTCTAACACCGGGGAGCTGTTTTTT. Residues: CASSSLSNTGELFF.

The chain is built from TRBV19 and TRBJ1-5; D unclear. Germline CDR1 and CDR2: LNHDA and SQIVND (reference sequence). CDR3 length: 13 residues. Trimming shortened V by 7 bases and J by 5 bases, and 12 bases separated the two germline ends. The CDR3 loop reads CASNMGRDQPQHF. CDR3 DNA sequence: TGTGCCAGTAATATGGGGAGGGATCAGCCCCAGCATTTT.

V and J are TRBV7-6 and TRBJ2-3; no firm D call. V gave up 1 base and J gave up 7 bases, with 6 bases separating them. CDR1 SGHVS and CDR2 FNYEAQ come from the germline V gene. The CDR3 has 12 residues. Here the CDR3 reads CASSLEGYTQYF. The CDR3, as DNA: TGTGCCAGCAGCTTAGAGGGTTATACGCAGTATTTT. Full variable domain (missing parts from reference TRBV7-6 and TRBJ2-3): GAGVSQSPRYKVTKRGQDVALRCDPISGHVSLYWYRQALGQGPEFLTYFNYEAQQDKSGLPNDRFSAERPEGSISTLTIQRTEQRDSAMYRCASSLEGYTQYFGPGTRLTVL.